This record looks at one T cell receptor (beta chain) sequence and its context. Repertoires were generated with immunoSEQ multiplex PCR, while TCRdb's copy carries only in-frame clones and drops some. This sample has hundreds of thousands of clones, with around nine tenths found just once. Clinical history as reported by participants underpinned cohort assignment. V shed 5 bases and J 8 bases; nucleotides not matched to a gene: 13. Germline V CDR1 and CDR2: MGHRA, YSYEKL. This CDR3 region has 15 residues. This sample is part of a study of blood T cell repertoires in COVID-19. V usage is TRBV4-1 and J usage is TRBJ2-3, with 7 bases matching TRBD1. The sequenced sample was PBMCs or T cells enriched from blood (not recorded which). The clonotype comes from a woman aged 25 to 39 who had recovered from COVID-19. The CDR3 nucleotides read TGCGCCAGCAGCACCTATACAGGGGACCGGGGTACGCAGTATTTT. It specifies CASSTYTGDRGTQYF.